Sequencing of this T cell receptor (beta chain) was carried out in a study of spatial heterogeneity in lung cancer. Study-wide context: Around two years after resection was the median timing of the follow-up PBMC samples, which were sequenced when available.

TCRdb reprocessed the 5' RACE reads with MiXCR, giving one entry per CDR3 protein. The table has tens of thousands of distinct CDR3 sequences, over 9.5% seen once. This clonotype showed up many times. Time point specified: blood at routine non-recurrence follow-up after resection. The sequences come from PBMCs, collected at follow-up. The clonotype was recovered from a male donor with early-stage non-small cell lung cancer.

The CDR3 here is CASRRTPIGTDTQYF. CDR3 nucleotide sequence: TGCGCCAGTAGAAGAACTCCGATAGGAACAGATACGCAGTATTTT. The V gene is TRBV10-1, the J gene TRBJ2-3; D is uncertain. V was pared by 9 bases and J by 3 bases, with 19 bases between. Germline CDR1 and CDR2: WNHNN and SYGVQD (reference sequence). CDR3 size: 15 residues.